This TCR beta chain was identified during a study of blood T cell repertoires in COVID-19. Turning to the study itself: Both acute and convalescent COVID-19 samples were obtained from the United States, Italy and Spain. The cDNA or gDNA used as material had been derived from T cells, B-cell-depleted T cells, or PBMCs.

Source study methods: For nucleated cells, counts were estimated from reference gene primer amplification. Sequenced by immunoSEQ multiplex PCR; TCRdb stores in-frame clones only, minus some. D and trimming were read from the DNA, whereas the V and J calls and clone size are those reported in that table. The sample lists about 250,000 clones, roughly four fifths seen once, with 4% to 5% in the top ten. The clonotype was recovered from a woman in her 70s with acute or convalescent COVID-19. Sequencing was carried out using peripheral blood.

CDR3 protein: CASSIAGHTDTQYF. The CDR3 bases are TGTGCCAGTAGTATAGCCGGACACACAGATACGCAGTATTTT. The V gene is TRBV19, the J gene TRBJ2-3; tentative D call: TRBD1 (5 bases). Germline V CDR1 and CDR2: LNHDA, SQIVND (reference sequence). The CDR3 has 14 residues. V was pared by 1 base and J by 2 bases, with 7 bases between.